This TCR beta chain was captured in a study of T cell changes during pregnancy in multiple sclerosis. Clones were read by immunoSEQ multiplex PCR, and TCRdb kept only the in-frame ones, dropping some. The sample holds about 50,000 clones, 91% seen once. The sequencing used CD8+ T cells from peripheral blood mononuclear cells, collected after pregnancy. This receptor was taken from a female donor with multiple sclerosis, enrolled in a pregnancy study.

The CDR3 DNA follows: TGTGCCAGCAGTGATAGCATCGGGACCGGGGAGCTGTTTTTT. This translates into CASSDSIGTGELFF. The chain couples TRBV6-4 to TRBJ2-2; no clear D gene. This CDR3 is 14 amino acids long. Germline V gene sequence: CDR1 MRHNA, CDR2 SNTAGT. Trimming stripped 3 bases from V and 5 bases from J, with 10 bases between.